This T cell receptor beta chain was documented in a study of control samples from healthy donors and cancer patients. Clones were sequenced by immunoSEQ multiplex PCR, and TCRdb holds only the in-frame ones, with some missing. Altogether about 40,000 clones are present, roughly nine tenths being singletons, with the ten largest covering around 3.9%. Trimming cost V 3 bases and J 5 bases, with 11 bases left between them. The CDR3 contains 13 residues. CDR1 and CDR2 (germline): SGHDT, YYEEEE. Sequenced sample: blood. The chain couples TRBV5-6 to TRBJ1-2; D is uncertain. The receptor comes from a woman aged 45-60 years in good health. CDR3 DNA: TGTGCCAGCAGCTCCCGACTGATGTATGGCTACACCTTC. It yields the protein CASSSRLMYGYTF.